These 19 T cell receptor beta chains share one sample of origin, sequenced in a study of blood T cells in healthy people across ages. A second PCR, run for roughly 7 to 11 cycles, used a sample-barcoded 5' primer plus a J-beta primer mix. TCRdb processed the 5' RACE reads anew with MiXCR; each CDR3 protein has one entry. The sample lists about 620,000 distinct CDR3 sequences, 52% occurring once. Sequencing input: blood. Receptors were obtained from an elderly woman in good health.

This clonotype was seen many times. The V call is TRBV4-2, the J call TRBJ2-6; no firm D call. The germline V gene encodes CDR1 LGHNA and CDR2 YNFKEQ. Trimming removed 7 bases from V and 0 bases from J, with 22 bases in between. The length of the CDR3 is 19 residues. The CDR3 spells CASNLRFGFSPSGANVLTF. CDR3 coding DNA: TGTGCCAGCAATCTTAGGTTCGGCTTTTCGCCCTCTGGGGCCAACGTCCTGACTTTC.

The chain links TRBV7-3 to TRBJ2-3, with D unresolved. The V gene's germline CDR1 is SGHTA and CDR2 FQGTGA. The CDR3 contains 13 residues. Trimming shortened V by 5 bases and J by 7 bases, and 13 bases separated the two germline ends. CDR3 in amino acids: CASSPGWGYTQYF. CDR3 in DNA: TGTGCCAGCAGCCCCGGCTGGGGATATACGCAGTATTTT.

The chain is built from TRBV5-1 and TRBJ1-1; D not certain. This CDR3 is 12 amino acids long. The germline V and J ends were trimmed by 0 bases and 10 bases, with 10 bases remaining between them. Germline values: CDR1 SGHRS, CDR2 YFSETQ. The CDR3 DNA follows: TGCGCCAGCAGCTTGGAAACATCGGGAGCTTTCTTT. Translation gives CASSLETSGAFF.

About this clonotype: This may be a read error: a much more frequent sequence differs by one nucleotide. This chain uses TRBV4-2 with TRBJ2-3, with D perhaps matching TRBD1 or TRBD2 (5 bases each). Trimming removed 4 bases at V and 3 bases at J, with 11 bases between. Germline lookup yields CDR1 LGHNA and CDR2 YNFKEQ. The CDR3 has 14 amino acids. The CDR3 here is CASSPGWGTDTQYF. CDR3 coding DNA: TGTGCCAGCAGCCCTGGCTGGGGGACAGATACGCAGTATTTT.

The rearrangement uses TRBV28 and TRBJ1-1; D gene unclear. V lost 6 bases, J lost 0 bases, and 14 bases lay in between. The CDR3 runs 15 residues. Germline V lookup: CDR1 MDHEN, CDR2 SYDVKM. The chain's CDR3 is CASSWGGKLNTEAFF. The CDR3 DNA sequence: TGTGCCAGCAGCTGGGGAGGAAAATTGAACACTGAAGCTTTCTTT.

The CDR3 loop is CASSYSTGTSAKNIQYF. Here the CDR3 DNA reads TGTGCCAGCAGTTACTCGACCGGGACATCGGCCAAAAACATTCAGTACTTC. This chain uses TRBV6-5 with TRBJ2-4; tentative D call: TRBD1 (6 bases). Trimming shortened V by 0 bases and J by 1 base, and 13 bases separated the two germline ends. The V gene's germline CDR1 is MNHEY and CDR2 SVGAGI. The CDR3 spans 17 residues.

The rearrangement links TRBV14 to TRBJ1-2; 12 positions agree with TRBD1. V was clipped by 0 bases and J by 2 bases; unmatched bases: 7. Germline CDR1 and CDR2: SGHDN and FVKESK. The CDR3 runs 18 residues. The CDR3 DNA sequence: TGTGCCAGCAGCCAAGACCAGGGGACAGGGGGCAACAACTATGGCTACACCTTC. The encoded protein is CASSQDQGTGGNNYGYTF.

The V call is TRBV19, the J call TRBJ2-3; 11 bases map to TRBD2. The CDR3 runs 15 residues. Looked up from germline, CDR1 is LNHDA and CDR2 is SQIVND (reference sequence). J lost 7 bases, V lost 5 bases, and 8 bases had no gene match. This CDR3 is CASSGTSGSKNTQYF. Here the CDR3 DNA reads TGTGCCAGTAGTGGAACTAGCGGGAGTAAAAATACGCAGTATTTT.

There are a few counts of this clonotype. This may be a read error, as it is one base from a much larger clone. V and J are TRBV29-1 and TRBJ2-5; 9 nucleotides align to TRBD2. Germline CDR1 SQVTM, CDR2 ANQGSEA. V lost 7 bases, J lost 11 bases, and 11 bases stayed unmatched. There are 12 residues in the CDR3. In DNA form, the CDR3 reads TGCAGCGATAGCGGGAGAGGCCATGAGCAGTACTTC. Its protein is CSDSGRGHEQYF.

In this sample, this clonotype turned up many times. CDR3 in amino acids: CASSIGQGNQPQHF. The DNA for the CDR3 is TGTGCCAGCAGCATTGGACAGGGGAATCAGCCCCAGCATTTT. This rearrangement joins TRBV9 to TRBJ1-5, with 9 nucleotides matching TRBD1. V was clipped by 4 bases and J by 4 bases; unmatched bases: 3. The CDR3 extends over 14 amino acids. Germline V gives CDR1 SGDLS, CDR2 YYNGEE.

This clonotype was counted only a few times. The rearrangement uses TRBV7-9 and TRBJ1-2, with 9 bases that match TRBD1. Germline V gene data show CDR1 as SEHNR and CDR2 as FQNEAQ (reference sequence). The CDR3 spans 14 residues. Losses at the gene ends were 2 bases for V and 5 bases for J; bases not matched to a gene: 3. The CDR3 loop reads CASSLRTGDYGYTF. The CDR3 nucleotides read TGTGCCAGCAGCTTACGGACAGGGGATTATGGCTACACCTTC.

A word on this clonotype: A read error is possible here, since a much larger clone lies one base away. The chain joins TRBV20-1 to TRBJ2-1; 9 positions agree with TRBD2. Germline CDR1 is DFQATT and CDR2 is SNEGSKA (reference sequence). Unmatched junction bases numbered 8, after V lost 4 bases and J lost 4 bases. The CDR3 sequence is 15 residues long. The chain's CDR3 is CSAKTGTSSYNEQFF. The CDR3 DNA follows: TGCAGTGCTAAAACCGGGACTAGCAGTTACAATGAGCAGTTCTTC.

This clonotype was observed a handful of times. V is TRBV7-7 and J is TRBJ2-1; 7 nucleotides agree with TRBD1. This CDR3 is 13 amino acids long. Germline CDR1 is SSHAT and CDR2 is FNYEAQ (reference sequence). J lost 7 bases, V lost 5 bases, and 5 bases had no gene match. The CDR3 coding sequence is TGTGCCAGCAGCCGTGACAGGGAGAATGAGCAGTTCTTC. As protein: CASSRDRENEQFF.

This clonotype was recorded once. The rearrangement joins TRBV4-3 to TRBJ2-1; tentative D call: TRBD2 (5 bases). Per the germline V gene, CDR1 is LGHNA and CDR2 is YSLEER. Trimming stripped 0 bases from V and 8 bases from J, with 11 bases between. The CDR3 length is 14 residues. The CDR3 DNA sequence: TGCGCCAGCAGCCAAGACCTAGCTACCGATGAGCAGTTCTTC. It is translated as CASSQDLATDEQFF.

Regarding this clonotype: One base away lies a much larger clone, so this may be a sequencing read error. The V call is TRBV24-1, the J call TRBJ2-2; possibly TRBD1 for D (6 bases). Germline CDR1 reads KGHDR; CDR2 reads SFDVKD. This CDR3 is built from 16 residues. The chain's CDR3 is CATSKTGLGDTGKLFF. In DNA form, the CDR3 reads TGTGCCACCAGTAAGACAGGACTGGGGGACACCGGGAAGCTGTTTTTT.

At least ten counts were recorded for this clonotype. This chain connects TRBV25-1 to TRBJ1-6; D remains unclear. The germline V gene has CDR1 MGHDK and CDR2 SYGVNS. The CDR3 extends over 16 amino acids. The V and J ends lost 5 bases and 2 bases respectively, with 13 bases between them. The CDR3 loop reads CASSQSFNTYNSPLHF. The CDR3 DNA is TGTGCCAGCAGTCAGAGTTTCAACACCTATAATTCACCCCTCCACTTT.

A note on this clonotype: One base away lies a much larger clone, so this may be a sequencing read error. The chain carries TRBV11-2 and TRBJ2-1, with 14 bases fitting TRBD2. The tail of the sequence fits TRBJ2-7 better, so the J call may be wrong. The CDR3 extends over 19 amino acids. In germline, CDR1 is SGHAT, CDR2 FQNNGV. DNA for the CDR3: TGTGCCAGCAGCTTATTCTCCGGGACTAGCGGGGGAACCCACAATGAGCAGTACTTC. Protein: CASSLFSGTSGGTHNEQYF.

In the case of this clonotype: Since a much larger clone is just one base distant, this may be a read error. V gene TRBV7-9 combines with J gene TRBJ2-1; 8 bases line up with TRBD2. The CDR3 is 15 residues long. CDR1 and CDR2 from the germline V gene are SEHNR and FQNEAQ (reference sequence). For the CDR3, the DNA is TGTGCCAGCCTTTTGCGGGAGGTCTCCTACAATGGGCAGTTCTTC. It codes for CASLLREVSYNGQFF.

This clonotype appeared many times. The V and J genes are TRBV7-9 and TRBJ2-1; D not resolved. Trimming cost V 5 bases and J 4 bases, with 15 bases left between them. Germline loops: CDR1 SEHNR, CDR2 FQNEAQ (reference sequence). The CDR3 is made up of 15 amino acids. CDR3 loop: CASSDWVLPYNEQFF. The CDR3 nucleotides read TGTGCCAGCAGCGACTGGGTACTTCCGTACAATGAGCAGTTCTTC.